Listed below are T cell receptor beta chains from one sample, sequenced in a study of T cell responses to AZD1222 COVID-19 vaccine. The data were produced by immunoSEQ multiplex PCR, yet TCRdb's version contains in-frame clones alone and is incomplete. This table holds around 180,000 clones, over 75% found once. Source: peripheral blood, taken on day 0 of AZD1222 vaccination. These receptors were collected from an adult in good health. Both conserved end residues are part of each CDR3. The D gene is left open where the match is weak. Size is omitted from some rows. Given values are once, few, many or a class for expanded clones.

j_gene: TRBJ1-6
v_gene: TRBV5-1
len: 17
abundance: NA
d_gene: NA
CDR3aa: CASSLDLQRSYNSPLHF
CDR3nt: TGCGCCAGCAGCTTGGATCTACAACGCTCCTATAATTCACCCCTCCACTTT

j_gene: TRBJ2-7
v_gene: TRBV4-3
len: 15
abundance: NA
d_gene: TRBD1
CDR3aa: CAGRRRDRGHREQYF
CDR3nt: TGCGCCGGCAGGAGACGGGACAGGGGGCATCGGGAGCAGTACTTC

j_gene: TRBJ1-1
v_gene: TRBV5-6
len: 13
abundance: NA
d_gene: NA
CDR3aa: CASSGNRASEAFF
CDR3nt: TGTGCCAGCAGCGGGAACAGGGCCTCTGAAGCTTTCTTT

j_gene: TRBJ1-4
v_gene: TRBV21-1
len: 15
abundance: NA
d_gene: NA
CDR3aa: CASSNWATGKEKLFF
CDR3nt: TGTGCCAGCAGCAATTGGGCGACAGGGAAGGAAAAACTGTTTTTT

j_gene: TRBJ1-2
v_gene: TRBV27
len: 14
abundance: NA
d_gene: TRBD1
CDR3aa: CASRKSGQIYGYTF
CDR3nt: TGTGCCAGCAGAAAATCGGGACAGATCTATGGCTACACCTTC

j_gene: TRBJ1-3
v_gene: TRBV19
len: 14
abundance: once
d_gene: TRBD1
CDR3aa: CASSPTGAGNTIYF
CDR3nt: TGTGCCAGTAGCCCGACAGGGGCCGGAAACACCATATATTTT

j_gene: TRBJ1-6
v_gene: TRBV21-1
len: 18
abundance: NA
d_gene: NA
CDR3aa: CASSIGRQNSSYNSPLHF
CDR3nt: TGTGCCAGCAGCATAGGGAGGCAGAATAGCTCCTATAATTCACCCCTCCACTTT

j_gene: TRBJ2-1
v_gene: TRBV6-2/TRBV6-3
len: 16
abundance: NA
d_gene: TRBD2
CDR3aa: CASSDRSGGIYNEQFF
CDR3nt: TGTGCCAGCAGTGATCGTAGCGGGGGGATATACAATGAGCAGTTCTTC

j_gene: TRBJ2-2
v_gene: TRBV10-1
len: 18
abundance: NA
d_gene: TRBD1
CDR3aa: CASSESMWTGPNTGELFF
CDR3nt: TGCGCCAGCAGTGAGTCGATGTGGACAGGCCCGAACACCGGGGAGCTGTTTTTT

j_gene: TRBJ1-3
v_gene: TRBV5-6
len: 16
abundance: NA
d_gene: NA
CDR3aa: CASSFGNPSSGNTIYF
CDR3nt: TGTGCCAGCAGCTTCGGCAACCCGAGCTCTGGAAACACCATATATTTT

j_gene: TRBJ1-4
v_gene: TRBV12-5
len: 13
abundance: NA
d_gene: NA
CDR3aa: CASGLMTRQVLFF
CDR3nt: TGTGCTAGTGGTTTGATGACCCGACAGGTCCTGTTTTTT

j_gene: TRBJ1-1
v_gene: TRBV2
len: 12
abundance: few
d_gene: TRBD1
CDR3aa: CASRRTGTEAFF
CDR3nt: TGTGCCAGCAGACGGACAGGAACTGAAGCTTTCTTT

j_gene: TRBJ2-2
v_gene: TRBV2
len: 13
abundance: once
d_gene: TRBD2
CDR3aa: CASKISGTGELFF
CDR3nt: TGTGCCAGCAAGATTAGCGGGACCGGGGAGCTGTTTTTT

j_gene: TRBJ1-3
v_gene: TRBV2
len: 15
abundance: NA
d_gene: TRBD1
CDR3aa: CASSGTGGLGNTIYF
CDR3nt: TGTGCCAGCAGCGGGACAGGGGGCCTTGGAAACACCATATATTTT

j_gene: TRBJ2-7
v_gene: TRBV5-6
len: 12
abundance: NA
d_gene: NA
CDR3aa: CASSLLGPEQYF
CDR3nt: TGTGCCAGCAGCTTGTTGGGTCCCGAGCAGTACTTC

j_gene: TRBJ2-3
v_gene: TRBV7-9
len: 14
abundance: NA
d_gene: TRBD1
CDR3aa: CASRGDSHTDTQYF
CDR3nt: TGTGCCAGCCGTGGGGACAGCCACACAGATACGCAGTATTTT

j_gene: TRBJ1-2
v_gene: TRBV4-3
len: 15
abundance: NA
d_gene: TRBD1
CDR3aa: CASSRSDRVNYGYTF
CDR3nt: TGCGCCAGCAGCCGGTCGGACAGGGTAAACTATGGCTACACCTTC

j_gene: TRBJ1-1
v_gene: TRBV5-4
len: 15
abundance: NA
d_gene: TRBD1
CDR3aa: CASSLRQGQNTEAFF
CDR3nt: TGTGCCAGCAGCTTAAGACAGGGGCAGAACACTGAAGCTTTCTTT

j_gene: TRBJ2-2
v_gene: TRBV18
len: 13
abundance: NA
d_gene: NA
CDR3aa: CASPHGNTGELFF
CDR3nt: TGTGCCAGCCCCCACGGGAACACCGGGGAGCTGTTTTTT

j_gene: TRBJ2-5
v_gene: TRBV18
len: 15
abundance: once
d_gene: TRBD1
CDR3aa: CASSRGTGIQETQYF
CDR3nt: TGTGCCAGCTCACGCGGGACAGGCATCCAAGAGACCCAGTACTTC

j_gene: TRBJ1-1
v_gene: TRBV7-3
len: 14
abundance: NA
d_gene: TRBD1
CDR3aa: CASSPQGVGTEAFF
CDR3nt: TGTGCCAGCAGCCCCCAGGGGGTAGGCACTGAAGCTTTCTTT

j_gene: TRBJ1-3
v_gene: TRBV4-2
len: 15
abundance: NA
d_gene: TRBD1
CDR3aa: CASSRTGTDGNTIYF
CDR3nt: TGTGCCAGCAGCCGCACCGGGACAGACGGAAACACCATATATTTT

j_gene: TRBJ1-4
v_gene: TRBV30
len: 14
abundance: NA
d_gene: NA
CDR3aa: CAWKGMVPNEKLFF
CDR3nt: TGTGCCTGGAAGGGGATGGTGCCTAATGAAAAACTGTTTTTT

j_gene: TRBJ1-1
v_gene: TRBV29-1
len: 14
abundance: NA
d_gene: TRBD1
CDR3aa: CSTRGQRPSTEAFF
CDR3nt: TGCAGCACCCGGGGACAGCGCCCAAGCACTGAAGCTTTCTTT

j_gene: TRBJ2-2
v_gene: TRBV5-1
len: 14
abundance: NA
d_gene: TRBD1
CDR3aa: CASRQGAHSGELFF
CDR3nt: TGCGCCAGCCGACAGGGGGCTCATTCCGGGGAGCTGTTTTTT

j_gene: TRBJ1-6
v_gene: TRBV19
len: 15
abundance: NA
d_gene: NA
CDR3aa: CASSIGAALNSPLHF
CDR3nt: TGTGCCAGTAGTATAGGGGCAGCCTTAAATTCACCCCTCCACTTT

j_gene: TRBJ2-7
v_gene: TRBV6-2/TRBV6-3
len: 16
abundance: NA
d_gene: TRBD1
CDR3aa: CASSYSIGQGASEQYF
CDR3nt: TGTGCCAGCAGTTACTCGATCGGACAGGGGGCGAGCGAGCAGTACTTC

j_gene: TRBJ2-1
v_gene: TRBV3-1/TRBV3-2
len: 13
abundance: NA
d_gene: NA
CDR3aa: CASSQAGENEQFF
CDR3nt: TGTGCCAGCAGCCAAGCAGGGGAGAATGAGCAGTTCTTC

j_gene: TRBJ2-3
v_gene: TRBV6-2/TRBV6-3
len: 15
abundance: once
d_gene: NA
CDR3aa: CASSPIGFGADTQYF
CDR3nt: TGTGCCAGCAGCCCCATAGGGTTCGGAGCAGATACGCAGTATTTT

j_gene: TRBJ1-5
v_gene: TRBV5-1
len: 15
abundance: NA
d_gene: TRBD1
CDR3aa: CASRLGQDRNQPQHF
CDR3nt: TGCGCCAGCAGACTCGGACAGGACCGCAATCAGCCCCAGCATTTT

j_gene: TRBJ1-6
v_gene: TRBV3-1/TRBV3-2
len: 17
abundance: once
d_gene: NA
CDR3aa: CASSQYGGSFDNSPLHF
CDR3nt: TGTGCCAGCAGCCAATACGGGGGCAGTTTCGATAATTCACCCCTCCACTTT

j_gene: TRBJ2-1
v_gene: TRBV19
len: 11
abundance: NA
d_gene: NA
CDR3aa: CASTRANEQFF
CDR3nt: TGTGCCAGTACCAGGGCCAATGAGCAGTTCTTC

j_gene: TRBJ1-1
v_gene: TRBV7-2
len: 13
abundance: NA
d_gene: NA
CDR3aa: CASSLSQNTEAFF
CDR3nt: TGTGCCAGCAGCTTGAGTCAGAACACTGAAGCTTTCTTT

j_gene: TRBJ2-3
v_gene: TRBV7-2
len: 14
abundance: NA
d_gene: TRBD2
CDR3aa: CASRRTSDTDTQYF
CDR3nt: TGTGCCAGCAGAAGGACTAGCGACACAGATACGCAGTATTTT

j_gene: TRBJ1-3
v_gene: TRBV27
len: 15
abundance: NA
d_gene: TRBD1
CDR3aa: CASSLRQGAGNTIYF
CDR3nt: TGTGCCAGCAGTTTGCGACAGGGGGCGGGAAACACCATATATTTT

j_gene: TRBJ2-7
v_gene: TRBV19
len: 17
abundance: NA
d_gene: NA
CDR3aa: CASSIGVDRPLRNEQYF
CDR3nt: TGTGCCAGTAGTATAGGGGTCGACAGGCCCCTTAGGAACGAGCAGTACTTC

j_gene: TRBJ1-3
v_gene: TRBV3-1/TRBV3-2
len: 13
abundance: NA
d_gene: NA
CDR3aa: CASSPSSGNTIYF
CDR3nt: TGTGCCAGCAGCCCGAGCTCTGGAAACACCATATATTTT

j_gene: TRBJ2-7
v_gene: TRBV6-5
len: 15
abundance: NA
d_gene: TRBD1
CDR3aa: CASSYLPTGPYEQYF
CDR3nt: TGTGCCAGCAGTTATTTGCCGACAGGGCCCTACGAGCAGTACTTC

j_gene: TRBJ2-7
v_gene: TRBV7-8
len: 12
abundance: NA
d_gene: NA
CDR3aa: CASSPHSYEQYF
CDR3nt: TGTGCCAGCAGCCCGCACTCCTACGAGCAGTACTTC

j_gene: TRBJ2-5
v_gene: TRBV18
len: 13
abundance: NA
d_gene: NA
CDR3aa: CASSPGSQETQYF
CDR3nt: TGTGCCAGCTCACCAGGGTCCCAAGAGACCCAGTACTTC

j_gene: TRBJ2-1
v_gene: TRBV5-1
len: 13
abundance: once
d_gene: NA
CDR3aa: CASSFQLNNEQFF
CDR3nt: TGCGCCAGCAGTTTTCAACTTAACAATGAGCAGTTCTTC

j_gene: TRBJ1-1
v_gene: TRBV30
len: 13
abundance: few
d_gene: NA
CDR3aa: CAWNGLGGTEAFF
CDR3nt: TGTGCCTGGAACGGATTGGGGGGAACTGAAGCTTTCTTT

j_gene: TRBJ1-2
v_gene: TRBV6-4
len: 15
abundance: NA
d_gene: TRBD1
CDR3aa: CASSDSRTGSYGYTF
CDR3nt: TGTGCCAGCAGTGACTCTAGGACAGGGTCTTATGGCTACACCTTC

j_gene: TRBJ2-3
v_gene: TRBV7-2
len: 16
abundance: NA
d_gene: TRBD2
CDR3aa: CASSGLAGGPGDTQYF
CDR3nt: TGTGCCAGCAGTGGACTAGCGGGGGGCCCAGGAGATACGCAGTATTTT

j_gene: TRBJ1-4
v_gene: TRBV19
len: 15
abundance: NA
d_gene: NA
CDR3aa: CASSPHGGFNEKLFF
CDR3nt: TGTGCCAGTAGTCCCCACGGGGGCTTTAATGAAAAACTGTTTTTT

j_gene: TRBJ2-3
v_gene: TRBV19
len: 16
abundance: NA
d_gene: TRBD2
CDR3aa: CASTQGLAGGTDTQYF
CDR3nt: TGTGCCAGTACCCAGGGACTAGCGGGGGGCACAGATACGCAGTATTTT

j_gene: TRBJ1-1
v_gene: TRBV19
len: 14
abundance: NA
d_gene: NA
CDR3aa: CASSASGENTEAFF
CDR3nt: TGTGCCAGTAGTGCCTCAGGGGAGAACACTGAAGCTTTCTTT

j_gene: TRBJ1-2
v_gene: TRBV19
len: 16
abundance: once
d_gene: NA
CDR3aa: CASSIGGGPQWGGYTF
CDR3nt: TGTGCCAGTAGTATAGGAGGAGGGCCCCAATGGGGTGGCTACACCTTC

j_gene: TRBJ2-3
v_gene: TRBV5-4
len: 18
abundance: NA
d_gene: TRBD2
CDR3aa: CASSSGLAGLTSTDTQYF
CDR3nt: TGTGCCAGCAGCTCGGGACTAGCGGGGTTAACTAGCACAGATACGCAGTATTTT

j_gene: TRBJ1-5
v_gene: TRBV27
len: 14
abundance: NA
d_gene: TRBD1
CDR3aa: CASSPGQGRGGQHF
CDR3nt: TGTGCCAGCAGTCCCGGACAGGGACGAGGGGGCCAGCATTTT